Following are 24 T cell receptor beta chains from one sample sequenced in a study of blood T cell repertoires in COVID-19. Generated by immunoSEQ multiplex PCR, the TCRdb table keeps only in-frame clones and is missing some. The profile shows some 240,000 clones, 75% to 90% of them singletons. The sample consisted of peripheral blood. These receptors were collected from a man between 60 and 75 years old who had recovered from COVID-19.

The chain carries TRBV30 and TRBJ1-2; 9 bases match TRBD1. This CDR3 has 16 residues. With V trimmed by 7 bases and J by 7 bases, 19 bases remained unmatched. Germline V gene lookup returns CDR1 GTSNPN and CDR2 SVGIG (reference sequence). CDR3 in amino acids: CAYTSKGQGLLPGYTF. DNA for the CDR3: TGTGCCTACACCTCCAAGGGACAGGGATTATTGCCTGGCTACACCTTC. Using reference TRBV30 and TRBJ1-2 for the parts outside the CDR3, the full variable domain is SQTIHQWPATLVQPVGSPLSLECTVEGTSNPNLYWYRQAAGRGLQLLFYSVGIGQISSEVPQNLSASRPQDRQFILSSKKLLLSDSGFYLCAYTSKGQGLLPGYTFGSGTRLTVV.

CDR3 amino acids: CAITHTGESEQYF. The CDR3 DNA follows: TGTGCCATCACGCATACAGGGGAATCCGAGCAGTACTTC. This chain uses TRBV10-3 with TRBJ2-7; 7 bases align to TRBD1. With 7 bases clipped from V and 6 bases from J, the junction kept 9 bases outside the gene matches. Germline V gene sequence: CDR1 ENHRY, CDR2 SYGVKD. The CDR3 has 13 residues.

This clone showed up just a few times. J is TRBJ2-7 and V is TRBV2; 9 nucleotides match TRBD2. V shed 6 bases and J 6 bases; nucleotides not matched to a gene: 12. Germline V gene data show CDR1 as SNHLY and CDR2 as FYNNEI. This CDR3 comprises 15 residues. The CDR3 spells CASRNGAGGSSEQYF. DNA of the CDR3: TGTGCCAGCAGAAATGGAGCGGGGGGCAGTTCCGAGCAGTACTTC.

A few counts support this clone. The chain carries TRBV7-9 and TRBJ1-5; D is unclear. This CDR3 contains 14 residues. V lost 5 bases, J lost 1 base, and 9 bases lay in between. The germline V gene has CDR1 SEHNR and CDR2 FQNEAQ (reference sequence). CDR3 amino acids: CASSHSPSNQPQHF. In DNA, the CDR3 is TGTGCCAGCAGCCATAGCCCCAGCAATCAGCCCCAGCATTTT.

This clone was detected many times. The chain couples TRBV5-4 to TRBJ1-2, with a tentative D call TRBD1 (5 bases). V gave up 4 bases and J gave up 3 bases, with 16 bases separating them. Germline CDR1 and CDR2: SGHNT and YYREEE (reference sequence). CDR3 size: 15 residues. The CDR3 region has the DNA TGTGCCAGCAGCCCCTCAAGGGGCGCGGACTATGGCTACACCTTC. Translated, it gives CASSPSRGADYGYTF.

The chain couples TRBV2 to TRBJ2-7; D may be TRBD1 (5 bases). CDR1 SNHLY and CDR2 FYNNEI come from the germline V gene. V lost 4 bases and J 7 bases, leaving 17 bases between the germline ends. The CDR3 sequence is 14 residues long. CDR3 residues: CASSVEIGRVEQYV. CDR3 coding DNA: TGTGCCAGCAGTGTAGAGATCGGCAGGGTGGAGCAGTACGTC.

The rearrangement uses TRBV9 and TRBJ2-1; TRBD2 agrees at 9 bases. Trimming took 5 bases from V and 7 from J; bases not matched to a gene: 1. Per germline, CDR1 SGDLS and CDR2 YYNGEE. This CDR3 spans 12 amino acids. The CDR3 sequence is CASRAGGNEQFF. In DNA, the CDR3 is TGTGCCAGCAGGGCGGGGGGGAATGAGCAGTTCTTC.

The V call is TRBV7-8, the J call TRBJ2-2; 10 bases align to TRBD1. Germline V gives CDR1 SGHVS, CDR2 FQNEAQ. This CDR3 is built from 16 residues. After removal of 5 bases from V and 5 bases from J, the junction contained 8 bases not matched to a gene. Here the CDR3 reads CASSPRTGGFTGELFF. Written as DNA, the CDR3 is TGTGCCAGCAGCCCACGGACAGGGGGTTTTACCGGGGAGCTGTTTTTT.

CDR3 sequence reads: CASSIDPGSGNTEAFF. The CDR3 DNA reads TGTGCCAGTAGTATAGACCCGGGAAGTGGCAACACTGAAGCTTTCTTT. The chain joins TRBV19 to TRBJ1-1, with D hard to call. The V gene lost 0 bases and the J gene lost 2 bases, with 13 bases spanning the gap. CDR1 LNHDA and CDR2 SQIVND come from the germline V gene (reference sequence). This CDR3 is 16 amino acids long.

This chain links TRBV25-1 with TRBJ1-3, with D possibly TRBD1 on 5 matching bases. CDR1 and CDR2 (germline): MGHDK, SYGVNS. V shed 3 bases and J shed 4 bases, with 13 bases lying between them. This CDR3 has 15 amino acids. CDR3 sequence: CASSDRRTTGNTIYF. CDR3 nucleotides: TGTGCCAGCAGTGACCGGCGGACAACAGGAAACACCATATATTTT.

This clone was seen once. V is TRBV11-3 and J is TRBJ2-3; 10 nucleotides align to TRBD2. The CDR3 runs to 16 residues. Trimming removed 5 bases from V and 1 base from J; junction bases left unmatched: 6. Per germline, CDR1 SGHNT and CDR2 YENEEA. The CDR3 spells CASSHRLAGRTDTQYF. The DNA for the CDR3 is TGTGCCAGCAGCCATCGACTAGCGGGCCGCACAGATACGCAGTATTTT.

The genes are TRBV29-1 and TRBJ2-1; no reliable D call. The germline CDR1 and CDR2 sequences are SQVTM and ANQGSEA. V was cut by 7 bases and J by 4 bases, with 5 bases left in between. The CDR3 is 10 residues long. The CDR3 region has the DNA TGCAGCGCTAGTTACAATGAGCAGTTCTTC. It specifies CSASYNEQFF.

This clone came up once. The rearrangement links TRBV5-5 to TRBJ1-1, with 7 bases that match TRBD1. CDR1 SGHKS and CDR2 YYEKEE come from the germline V gene (reference sequence). The J segment lost 4 bases and the V segment lost 3 bases, leaving 6 bases of the junction unmatched. This CDR3 is built from 14 residues. For the CDR3, the DNA is TGTGCCAGCAGCTCCCACAGGGGAGGCACTGAAGCTTTCTTT. This codes for CASSSHRGGTEAFF.

The V gene is TRBV30, the J gene TRBJ1-2, with D maybe TRBD1 (5 bases). Germline CDR1 is GTSNPN and CDR2 is SVGIG (reference sequence). Trimming cost V 4 bases and J 7 bases, with 25 bases left between them. This CDR3 spans 16 amino acids. CDR3 in amino acids: CAWITPQNTPGGGYTF. The DNA for the CDR3 is TGTGCCTGGATCACCCCTCAAAATACACCCGGGGGTGGCTACACCTTC.

The table lists this clone with a few counts. The CDR3, as DNA: TGTGCCAGCAGTAACAAACAGGGATACAATCAGCCCCAGCATTTT. This gives the protein CASSNKQGYNQPQHF. The chain carries TRBV28 and TRBJ1-5; TRBD1 is a possible D gene (6 bases). V was pared by 5 bases and J by 3 bases, with 14 bases between. This CDR3 comprises 15 residues. Germline V gene data show CDR1 as MDHEN and CDR2 as SYDVKM.

The chain employs TRBV24-1 and TRBJ1-2, with 9 bases matching TRBD1. The CDR3 runs 17 residues. The germline CDR1 and CDR2 sequences are KGHDR and SFDVKD. V lost 4 bases, J lost 6 bases, and 14 bases stayed unmatched. The CDR3 DNA reads as TGTGCCACCAGTGACCGGAAGGACAGGGGAGGTGCAAATGGCTACACCTTC. This gives the protein CATSDRKDRGGANGYTF.

V usage is TRBV6-5 and J usage is TRBJ2-2; a weak D match, TRBD2 (6 bases). Trimming left V 5 bases short and J 0 bases short, with 7 bases between. The CDR3 loop spans 14 amino acids. The germline V gene encodes CDR1 MNHEY and CDR2 SVGAGI. CDR3 nucleotides: TGTGCCAGCAGTCGGGGGTCGAACACCGGGGAGCTGTTTTTT. As protein: CASSRGSNTGELFF.

This chain links TRBV6-5 with TRBJ1-1; D gene uncertain. Trimming pared 10 bases from V and 1 base from J, leaving 4 bases between. The CDR3 runs 10 residues. Germline V gives CDR1 MNHEY, CDR2 SVGAGI. CDR3 nucleotides: TGTGCCACAGGGAACACTGAAGCTTTCTTT. Protein: CATGNTEAFF.

This clone was seen just once. The chain couples TRBV14 to TRBJ2-1; D perhaps matches TRBD2 (5 bases). V gave up 1 base and J gave up 6 bases, with 10 bases separating them. The CDR3 covers 14 residues. Germline assignment: CDR1 SGHDN and CDR2 FVKESK. DNA of the CDR3: TGTGCCAGCAGCCAAGGTCTAGCTGGCAATGAGCAGTTCTTC. This codes for CASSQGLAGNEQFF.

This clone was picked up one time. The chain joins TRBV5-5 to TRBJ2-7; no reliable D call. Germline V gives CDR1 SGHKS, CDR2 YYEKEE (reference sequence). The CDR3 has 14 residues. Trimming took 0 bases from V and 5 from J, leaving 12 bases between them. CDR3 nucleotide sequence: TGTGCCAGCAGCTTGGGGGCGAACAGAAACGAGCAGTACGTC. This translates into CASSLGANRNEQYV.

The CDR3 loop is CSASGQVDTGELFF. CDR3 DNA sequence: TGCAGTGCTAGTGGGCAGGTTGACACCGGGGAGCTGTTTTTT. The chain carries TRBV20-1 and TRBJ2-2; no reliable D call. Germline-derived CDR1 and CDR2 are DFQATT and SNEGSKA (reference sequence). This CDR3 has 14 residues. V was clipped by 3 bases and J by 3 bases, with 11 bases between them.

Of note for this clone: A read error may account for a junction end that differs from germline. The rearrangement links TRBV3-1 (or the pseudogene TRBV3-2) to TRBJ2-3; TRBD1 agrees at 7 bases. The CDR3 has 14 residues. Germline values: CDR1 LGHDT, CDR2 YNNKEL (reference sequence). CDR3 nucleotide sequence: TGTGCCGGCAGCCAAGTAGGGGGACAGGATACGCAGTATTTT. It yields the protein CAGSQVGGQDTQYF.

V is TRBV5-1 and J is TRBJ2-3, with TRBD2 identical over 9 bases. The CDR3 spans 16 residues. V lost 1 base to trimming and J lost 2 bases; unmatched junction nucleotides: 5. CDR1 SGHRS and CDR2 YFSETQ come from the germline V gene. The CDR3 loop reads CASSLLAGKPTDTQYF. The CDR3 DNA reads as TGCGCCAGCAGCTTGCTAGCGGGGAAACCCACAGATACGCAGTATTTT.

The chain links TRBV5-4 to TRBJ1-2; 7 bases match TRBD1. V dropped 3 bases and J dropped 2; count of bases not matched to a gene: 4. The CDR3 totals 14 residues. Germline CDR1 and CDR2: SGHNT and YYREEE (reference sequence). CDR3 coding DNA: TGTGCCAGCAGCTGGAAGACAGGGAACTATGGCTACACCTTC. It encodes CASSWKTGNYGYTF.